This TCR beta chain was recorded in a study of cytomegalovirus exposure and HLA in healthy donors. This clone has a single count. Its antigen remains unknown. This CDR3 has 15 amino acids. CDR1 is LGHNA and CDR2 is YSLEER in the germline V gene. Trimming shortened V by 0 bases and J by 5 bases, and 10 bases separated the two germline ends. The PCR employed 60 Vbeta primers together with 13 Jbeta primers. Some clones are missing from TCRdb's copy, which holds only in-frame ones; the method was immunoSEQ multiplex PCR. Seen here are almost 95,000 clones, roughly 69% observed once, and the top ten hold 2.5% to 3%. General study points: Roughly uniform sequencing depth across donors was assumed, possibly incorrectly.

The sequence was obtained from a man over 45 in good health and CMV-seronegative. Sequenced: PBMCs. The chain employs TRBV4-3 and TRBJ2-2; D is unresolved. The CDR3 reads CASSQEVRWTGELFF. The DNA of the CDR3 is TGCGCCAGCAGCCAAGAGGTGAGGTGGACCGGGGAGCTGTTTTTT.